This T cell receptor beta chain appears in the sequencing data of a study of blood T cell repertoires in COVID-19. Study-level information: Spain, Italy and the United States supplied samples that represented acute and convalescent COVID-19.

Germline-derived CDR1 and CDR2 are SGDLS and YYNGEE. The CDR3 is 15 residues long. The V end lost 4 bases, the J end lost 7 bases, and 18 bases lay between the germline ends. In the authors' workflow: Reference gene primer amplification gave estimated nucleated cell counts. Method: immunoSEQ multiplex PCR; TCRdb's copy keeps in-frame clones and lacks some. The V and J calls and clone size are taken from that table; D and trimming were inferred from the DNA. The data hold about 120,000 clones, with 79% observed a single time. The origin of this receptor is a woman of 80 years or more with acute or convalescent COVID-19. The sequenced sample consisted of peripheral blood. V is TRBV9 and J is TRBJ2-1, with D tentatively TRBD2 (6 bases). CDR3 nucleotide sequence: TGTGCCAGCAGCCCACACCCGGCGGGGAGGAATGAGCAGTTCTTC. Residues: CASSPHPAGRNEQFF. The full variable domain, completed using reference TRBV9 and TRBJ2-1, is DSGVTQTPKHLITATGQRVTLRCSPRSGDLSVYWYQQSLDQGLQFLIQYYNGEERAKGNILERFSAQQFPDLHSELNLSSLELGDSALYFCASSPHPAGRNEQFFGPGTRLTVL.